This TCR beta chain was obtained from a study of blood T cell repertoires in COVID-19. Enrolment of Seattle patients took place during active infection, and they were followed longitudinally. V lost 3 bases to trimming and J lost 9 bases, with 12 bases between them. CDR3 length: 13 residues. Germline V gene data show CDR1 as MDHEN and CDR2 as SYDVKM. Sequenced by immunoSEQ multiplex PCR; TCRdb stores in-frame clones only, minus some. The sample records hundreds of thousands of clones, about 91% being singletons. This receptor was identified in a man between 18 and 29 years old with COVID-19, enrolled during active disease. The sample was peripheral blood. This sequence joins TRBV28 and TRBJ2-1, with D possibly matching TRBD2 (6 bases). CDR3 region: CASSFRAGSEQFF. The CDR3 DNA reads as TGTGCCAGCAGTTTCAGGGCGGGAAGTGAGCAGTTCTTC.